The entry that follows covers one TCR beta chain sequence. Its specificity is not known. These data come from a study of radiation and T cells in renal cell carcinoma. General observations from the study: Without pretreatment biopsies, baseline tumor clonotype presence was undetermined. Top tumor clonotypes rose in blood 2 weeks post-radiation, then contracted.

The assay was immunoSEQ multiplex PCR, and TCRdb's table has in-frame clones only and misses some. The table records tens of thousands of clones, 83% of them present only once. Time point defined: blood 4 weeks post-SBRT, at nephrectomy. Treatment of the sample: 15 Gy SBRT to primary tumor, nephrectomy 4 weeks later. This clonotype was obtained from a woman aged 55-69 years with renal cell carcinoma. The sequences come from blood, collected from a patient whose treatment included radiotherapy and nephrectomy.

CDR3 sequence (DNA): TGCGCCAGCAGCTTGTTGCTAGCGGGGGGTATAGATACGCAGTATTTT. Translated: CASSLLLAGGIDTQYF. The chain joins TRBV5-1 to TRBJ2-3; 11 bases line up with TRBD2. Germline CDR1 and CDR2: SGHRS and YFSETQ. After removal of 1 base from V and 5 bases from J, the junction contained 6 bases not matched to a gene. CDR3 length equals 16 residues.